This TCR beta chain is from a study of cytomegalovirus exposure and HLA in healthy donors. Notes on this clone: A junction boundary mismatches the germline segment, possibly from a read error.

The study ran its PCR with 60 Vbeta and 13 Jbeta primers. Sequencing was performed with immunoSEQ multiplex PCR; in TCRdb, only in-frame clones are kept and a portion is missing. The table lists 70,000 to 90,000 clones, roughly two thirds of them singletons. CDR3 length: 16 residues. CDR1 is SSHAT and CDR2 is FNYEAQ in the germline V gene (reference sequence). The rearrangement joins TRBV7-7 to TRBJ2-3; possible D gene TRBD1, 6 bases. The sequence came from a man aged 60 to 75 in good health and CMV-seropositive. The specimen was PBMCs. In DNA, the CDR3 is TGTGCTAGCAGCCCAGGGGCGGGTACTAGCACAGATACGCAGTATTTT. It encodes CASSPGAGTSTDTQYF.